These T cell receptor beta chains were read from a single sample in a study of CD8+CD57+ T cells in acquired aplastic anemia. TCRdb used MiXCR to reprocess the reads, holding one entry per CDR3 protein. Of fewer than 200,000 distinct CDR3 sequences listed, 48% are singletons. Sequences were obtained from sorted CD4+, CD8+, or CD8+CD57+ T cells (not recorded which) from PBMCs. Receptors originate from a human donor with aplastic anemia. Each CDR3 is given with its conserved first and last residue. A D gene is named only where the DNA matches it firmly. The size entry is marked missing in some rows and otherwise reads once, few, many or a size class.

d_call	v_call	clone_size	j_call	cdr3_nt	cdr3_aa
TRBD2	TRBV19	-	TRBJ2-7	TGTGCCAGTAGTGTGGCGGGAGAAGTCCACGAGCAGTACTTC	CASSVAGEVHEQYF
-	TRBV6-1	many	TRBJ2-7	TGTGCCAGCGGCTTTGGGGGGCCTATACCCGAGCAGTACTTC	CASGFGGPIPEQYF
-	TRBV2	-	TRBJ1-3	TGTGCCAGCAGTGACGGACCGAACTCTGGAAACACCATATATTTT	CASSDGPNSGNTIYF
TRBD1	TRBV5-5	many	TRBJ1-6	TGTGCCAGCAGCTTGGCCGACAGGGGGCTATCACCCCTCCACTTT	CASSLADRGLSPLHF
TRBD2	TRBV20-1	once	TRBJ2-7	TGCAGTGCGGGACTAGCGGGGGAGGGCTACGAGCAGTACTTC	CSAGLAGEGYEQYF
TRBD2	TRBV5-4	-	TRBJ2-2	TGTGCCAGCAGCTTGGAGGCGGGGGGTAACACCGGGGAGCTGTTTTTT	CASSLEAGGNTGELFF
TRBD1	TRBV5-8	many	TRBJ2-7	TGTGCCAGCAGCGAGGACAGGGAGCACGAGCAGTACTTC	CASSEDREHEQYF
TRBD1	TRBV2	-	TRBJ2-7	TGTGCCAGCAGCGACCGACAGGGACGCGAGCAGTACTTC	CASSDRQGREQYF
-	TRBV20-1	-	TRBJ1-1	TGCAGTGCCAAGGAACAGATCAACACTGAAGCTTTCTTT	CSAKEQINTEAFF
-	TRBV24-1	-	TRBJ2-2	TGTGCCACCAGTGATAACCTAACACCGGGAGAGCTGTTTTTT	CATSDNLTPGELFF
-	TRBV20-1	-	TRBJ2-5	TGCAGTGCTAGCACCACTGGCCAAGAGACCCAGTACTTC	CSASTTGQETQYF
-	TRBV18	-	TRBJ2-7	TGTGCCAGCTCACCACCGCTGGTTAGAGGCTACGAGCAGTACTTC	CASSPPLVRGYEQYF
-	TRBV24-1	-	TRBJ2-7	TGTGCCACCAGTGGGGGGGGCCACGAGCAGTACTTC	CATSGGGHEQYF
-	TRBV10-2	-	TRBJ1-2	TGCGCCAGTGGGGATGAGAGGGGAGTCCGTGGCCACACCTTC	CASGDERGVRGHTF
-	TRBV7-9	-	TRBJ1-1	TGTGCCAGCAGCTTAGGGTCGAACACTGAAGCTTTCTTT	CASSLGSNTEAFF
-	TRBV18	few	TRBJ1-2	TGTGCCAGCTCCCCCAGGCCCTCGGATGGCTACACCTTC	CASSPRPSDGYTF
TRBD2	TRBV29-1	-	TRBJ2-1	TGCAGCGACGGGACTAGCGGGAGGAGCTCCTACAATGAGCAGTTCTTC	CSDGTSGRSSYNEQFF
-	TRBV15	-	TRBJ1-1	TGTGCCACCAGCAGAGCCGGGGCTGAAGCTTTCTTT	CATSRAGAEAFF
TRBD1	TRBV28	-	TRBJ2-7	TGTGCCAGCCTCCAACAGGGGAGATCCTACGAGCAGTACTTC	CASLQQGRSYEQYF
TRBD1	TRBV20-1	many	TRBJ1-2	TGCAGTGCTACCCGACAGGGGGCGGGTGGCTACACCTTC	CSATRQGAGGYTF
-	TRBV15	-	TRBJ2-2	TGTGCCACCAGCAGTAACGCTTCAAGACAGGAGAACACCGGGGAGCTGTTTTTT	CATSSNASRQENTGELFF
-	TRBV6-1	-	TRBJ1-4	TGTGCCAGCAGTGAAGCTAACAGGGCTGGTGAAAAACTGTTTTTT	CASSEANRAGEKLFF
TRBD2	TRBV12-3/TRBV12-4	-	TRBJ2-3	TGTGCCAGCACCCCCTGGGCTAGCGGAAGCACAGATACGCAGTATTTT	CASTPWASGSTDTQYF
-	TRBV19	-	TRBJ1-1	TGTGCCAGTAGTATAGACCAGGAGGAGGACGAAGCTTTCTTT	CASSIDQEEDEAFF
-	TRBV2	-	TRBJ1-1	TGTGCCAGCAGTGAAGGGAGATCTGAAGCTTTCTTT	CASSEGRSEAFF
-	TRBV7-2	many	TRBJ2-3	TGTGCCAGCGGGAGCACAGATACGCAGTATTTT	CASGSTDTQYF
-	TRBV7-9	many	TRBJ2-3	TGTGCCAGCAGCTTAGGGCAGAGCACAGATACGCAGTATTTT	CASSLGQSTDTQYF
-	TRBV19	many	TRBJ1-4	TGTGCCAGTAGCAGGGGTAATGAAAAACTGTTTTTT	CASSRGNEKLFF
-	TRBV5-1	many	TRBJ1-1	TGCGCCAGCTCCGACCTATCGACCCGTGAAGCTTTCTTT	CASSDLSTREAFF
TRBD2	TRBV5-4	once	TRBJ2-2	TGTGCCAGCAGCTTGTTGTCTCTAGCGGGAGTCACCGGGGAGCTGTTTTTT	CASSLLSLAGVTGELFF
-	TRBV6-4	-	TRBJ2-3	TGTGTCAGCAGTGAGGGTGCCACAGATACGCAGTATTTT	CVSSEGATDTQYF
-	TRBV5-1	many	TRBJ2-3	TGCGCCAGCAGCTTGGGGGGCCAAGGGCTCACAGATACGCAGTATTTT	CASSLGGQGLTDTQYF
-	TRBV6-1	many	TRBJ1-1	TGTGCCAGCAGCGTGACTTGGAACACTGAAGCTTTCTTT	CASSVTWNTEAFF
TRBD1	TRBV14	many	TRBJ1-3	TGTGCCAGCAGCCCGAGACAGGGCTCTGGAAACACCATATATTTT	CASSPRQGSGNTIYF
-	TRBV20-1	-	TRBJ2-7	TGCAGTGCTAGCGACCAATACAGGTTGTCCTACGAGCAGTACTTC	CSASDQYRLSYEQYF
TRBD2	TRBV7-6	-	TRBJ2-7	TGTGCCAGCAGCTTAGGAAACGGGACTACCTACGTGCAGTACTTC	CASSLGNGTTYVQYF
-	TRBV24-1	-	TRBJ2-1	TGTGCCACCAGTGACGGGAGCCGGAATGAGCAGTTCTTC	CATSDGSRNEQFF
-	TRBV11-3	-	TRBJ2-7	TGTGCCAGCAGTCCGTGGCCCGGGACTGCCGAGCAGTACTTC	CASSPWPGTAEQYF
-	TRBV18	-	TRBJ2-3	TGTGCCAGCTCACCAAAGGCGAGAGGTACGCAGTATTTT	CASSPKARGTQYF
-	TRBV10-3	-	TRBJ1-1	TGTGCCATCAGTGAGTCTGGGGTCTTGGCTTTCTTT	CAISESGVLAFF
TRBD1	TRBV12-3/TRBV12-4	many	TRBJ2-7	TGTGCCAGCAGTCCTGCAACCGGGACAGGGGACTACGAGCAGTACTTC	CASSPATGTGDYEQYF
TRBD2	TRBV10-3	-	TRBJ2-3	TGTGCCATCAGTGGGGCGGGCGCGGGAGGGCCTCGCACAGATACGCAGTATTTT	CAISGAGAGGPRTDTQYF
TRBD2	TRBV20-1	-	TRBJ2-1	TGCAGTGCTTCGAATCCTGAGCGGGGCAACAATGAGCAGTTCTTC	CSASNPERGNNEQFF
-	TRBV29-1	-	TRBJ1-2	TGCAGCGGGGGCAGGATGGTGTCCTCCTCCTATGGCTACACCTTC	CSGGRMVSSSYGYTF
TRBD2	TRBV6-6	-	TRBJ2-7	TGTGCCAGCAGCCCTAGCGGGGGCCTTCCCTACGAGCAGTACTTC	CASSPSGGLPYEQYF
-	TRBV30	-	TRBJ2-7	TGTGCCTGGAGTGATGCCCCAGGGGCCCCCTACGAGCAGTACTTC	CAWSDAPGAPYEQYF
-	TRBV29-1	-	TRBJ1-5	TGCAGCGTTGATTTGGCGACAGGCGGGGGAGGGCCCCAGCATTTT	CSVDLATGGGGPQHF
TRBD1	TRBV29-1	-	TRBJ2-7	TGCAGCGTCGACCCGGGACAGGGGATCAACGAGCAGTACTTC	CSVDPGQGINEQYF
-	TRBV7-2	-	TRBJ1-2	TGTGCCAGCAGCTTAGGAACCCATCACACCTTC	CASSLGTHHTF
TRBD1	TRBV19	once	TRBJ2-7	TGTGCCAGTAGTATAGGACAGGGGAGGTACGAGCAGTACTTC	CASSIGQGRYEQYF
-	TRBV19	few	TRBJ1-6	TGTGCCAGTAGTATTTGGGGGAACCTCAATTCACCCCTCCACTTT	CASSIWGNLNSPLHF
TRBD1	TRBV19	-	TRBJ2-5	TGTGCCAGTAGTATTATGGGACAGGCCCAAGAGACCCAGTACTTC	CASSIMGQAQETQYF
-	TRBV2	-	TRBJ2-1	TGTGCCAGCAGGAGGGACCTTTACAATGAGCAGTTCTTC	CASRRDLYNEQFF